The clone carrying this T cell receptor beta chain was counted ten times or more. The data belong to a study of metastatic and nonmetastatic thyroid tumors. Study summary: Malignant thyroid and benign thyroid patients provided blood and tumor or nodule tissue whose repertoires were compared.

TCRdb called clones again from the PCR reads with MiXCR. The data hold fewer than 8,000 clones, with under 20% observed a single time. No patient had received any treatment before thyroid surgery. This CDR3 has 13 amino acids. After removal of 3 bases from V and 4 bases from J, the junction contained 3 bases not matched to a gene. CDR1 SEHNR and CDR2 FQNEAQ come from the germline V gene (reference sequence). This receptor was taken from a female donor with papillary thyroid cancer or a benign thyroid nodule (not recorded which). Some clones in this sample may be carry-over from other donors' samples. The rearrangement uses TRBV7-9 and TRBJ2-7; 7 nucleotides agree with TRBD2. The sequenced sample consisted of adjacent normal tissue. CDR3 sequence: CASSLRESYEQYF. CDR3 nucleotides: TGTGCCAGCAGCTTGCGGGAGAGTTACGAGCAGTACTTC.